Shown below are 32 T cell receptor beta chains from a single sample sequenced in a study of T-cell reconstitution after alpha-beta-depleted transplantation in children. Construction of the TCRbeta library involved unique molecular identifiers. One entry per CDR3 protein, called by TCRdb with MiXCR from the PCR reads. The sample consists of about 130,000 distinct CDR3 sequences, 8% to 10% of them appearing once. Sequences were derived from PBMCs, mostly from graft donor cells, sampled 180 days after TCRalphabeta/CD19-depleted stem cell transplant. The receptors derive from a girl under three years old who had a stem cell transplant for combined immunodeficiency, so the T cells may come from the graft donor.

J is TRBJ2-7 and V is TRBV29-1; D possibly uses TRBD1 or TRBD2 (5 bases each). CDR3 length equals 13 residues. The germline V and J ends were trimmed by 3 bases and 7 bases, with 16 bases remaining between them. The V gene's germline CDR1 is SQVTM and CDR2 ANQGSEA. CDR3 residues: CSVEEHGALEQYF. Here the CDR3 DNA reads TGCAGCGTTGAGGAACACGGGGCCTTGGAGCAGTACTTC.

J is TRBJ2-7 and V is TRBV12-3 or TRBV12-4, with 9 bases matching TRBD1. The CDR3 is 15 amino acids. The ends lost 5 bases at V and 4 bases at J; junction bases unmatched: 9. The CDR3 DNA sequence: TGTGCCAGCAGTCAACCAGGACAGGGGACGTACGAGCAGTACTTC. Translation: CASSQPGQGTYEQYF.

This clonotype was seen only a few times. The chain is built from TRBV7-3 and TRBJ2-1, with TRBD2 identical over 13 bases. The V and J ends lost 1 base and 7 bases, in that order; junction bases with no gene match: 10. CDR3 size: 18 residues. Germline assignment: CDR1 SGHTA and CDR2 FQGTGA. In DNA form, the CDR3 reads TGTGCCAGCAGCTTAAGACCTACTAGCGGGAGGGCCTTGAATGAGCAGTTCTTC. Its protein is CASSLRPTSGRALNEQFF.

This clonotype was observed at least ten times. The rearrangement uses TRBV7-9 and TRBJ2-4; D tentatively fits TRBD1 or TRBD2 (5 bases each). Looked up from germline, CDR1 is SEHNR and CDR2 is FQNEAQ (reference sequence). The CDR3 has 14 residues. V was clipped by 1 base and J by 11 bases, with 15 bases between them. CDR3 protein: CASSLGLGTALQYF. CDR3 nucleotides: TGTGCCAGCAGCTTAGGCCTCGGGACGGCTCTTCAGTACTTC.

This clonotype was seen only a few times. This rearrangement joins TRBV6-1 to TRBJ1-2, with 8 bases identical to TRBD1. This CDR3 has 14 amino acids. Looked up from germline, CDR1 is MNHNS and CDR2 is SASEGT. Trimming took 3 bases from V and 4 from J; bases not matched to a gene: 4. This CDR3 is CASSETGQAYGYTF. The DNA for the CDR3 is TGTGCCAGCAGTGAGACGGGACAGGCCTATGGCTACACCTTC.

V gene TRBV29-1 combines with J gene TRBJ2-5; a weak D match, TRBD1 (5 bases). The V end was cut by 0 bases, the J end by 9 bases, with 11 bases between. The V gene's germline CDR1 is SQVTM and CDR2 ANQGSEA. CDR3 length: 12 residues. The CDR3: CSVEDSSRAQYF. CDR3 sequence (DNA): TGCAGCGTTGAAGACAGCTCCAGGGCCCAGTACTTC.

In its sample, this clonotype was seen a few times. The chain couples TRBV6-1 to TRBJ2-2; D possibly matches TRBD1 or TRBD2 (5 bases each). The V end was cut by 7 bases, the J end by 8 bases, with 20 bases between. Germline V gives CDR1 MNHNS, CDR2 SASEGT. The length of the CDR3 is 15 residues. CDR3 loop: CASTSPGTPGGELFF. The CDR3 DNA sequence: TGTGCCAGCACCTCGCCGGGAACCCCAGGGGGGGAGCTGTTTTTT.

The rearrangement joins TRBV5-1 to TRBJ2-7; D may be TRBD1 (6 bases). The CDR3 has 15 amino acids. CDR1 and CDR2 from the germline V gene are SGHRS and YFSETQ. The V and J ends lost 0 bases and 2 bases respectively, with 12 bases between them. CDR3 loop: CASSLDGQCPYEQYF. The CDR3 DNA is TGCGCCAGCAGCTTGGATGGACAGTGCCCCTACGAGCAGTACTTC.

This clonotype showed up just a few times. This chain uses TRBV9 with TRBJ2-3, with a possible D match to TRBD1 (6 bases). Germline V gives CDR1 SGDLS, CDR2 YYNGEE. The CDR3 consists of 14 residues. Trimming cost V 1 base and J 6 bases, with 12 bases left between them. CDR3 residues: CASSVRTVGDTQYF. The CDR3 DNA follows: TGTGCCAGCAGCGTACGGACAGTTGGGGATACGCAGTATTTT.

This clonotype has just a few counts. The V gene is TRBV11-2, the J gene TRBJ2-1; the D is unclear. V lost 3 bases and J lost 6, with 24 bases in between. The CDR3 sequence is 18 residues long. Germline V gives CDR1 SGHAT, CDR2 FQNNGV. CDR3 nucleotide sequence: TGTGCCAGCAGCTTCCGGCCTAAGACGAGACGGTTCTTCAATGAGCAGTTCTTC. Its translation: CASSFRPKTRRFFNEQFF.

V gene TRBV5-6 combines with J gene TRBJ2-2, with TRBD2 matching 7 bases. J gave up 4 bases and V 4 bases, and 10 bases lay outside the gene matches. Per germline, CDR1 SGHDT and CDR2 YYEEEE. The CDR3 is made up of 16 amino acids. As DNA, the CDR3 is TGTGCCAGCAGCCCCCGAGCGGGGTCCGCCACCGGGGAGCTGTTTTTT. Translation: CASSPRAGSATGELFF.

This clonotype was observed a handful of times. The V call is TRBV29-1, the J call TRBJ2-5, with unresolved D. Trimming stripped 3 bases from V and 3 bases from J, with 14 bases between. The CDR3 has 14 residues. The germline CDR1 and CDR2 sequences are SQVTM and ANQGSEA. CDR3 DNA: TGCAGCGTTGAGGAGTGGCAGGTAGAAGAGACCCAGTACTTC. Translation: CSVEEWQVEETQYF.

This clonotype was observed a few times. This chain connects TRBV7-2 to TRBJ2-3; 11 positions match TRBD2. The CDR3 runs to 16 residues. Germline CDR1 and CDR2: SGHTA and FQGNSA. Trimming took 6 bases from V and 5 from J; bases not matched to a gene: 10. The CDR3 reads CASRSVAGGPIDTQYF. In nucleotides, the CDR3 is TGTGCCAGCAGATCGGTAGCGGGAGGGCCGATAGATACGCAGTATTTT. Complete variable domain (other parts from reference TRBV7-2 and TRBJ2-3): GAGVSQSPSNKVTEKGKDVELRCDPISGHTALYWYRQSLGQGLEFLIYFQGNSAPDKSGLPSDRFSAERTGGSVSTLTIQRTQQEDSAVYLCASRSVAGGPIDTQYFGPGTRLTVL.

The V call is TRBV18, the J call TRBJ2-4; 7 bases fit TRBD2. The CDR3 contains 16 residues. Germline assignment: CDR1 KGHSH and CDR2 LQKENI. J was trimmed by 1 base and V by 0 bases; bases with no gene match: 3. CDR3 residues: CASSPPSGMAKNIQYF. CDR3 bases: TGTGCCAGCTCACCACCGAGCGGGATGGCCAAAAACATTCAGTACTTC.

The rearrangement links TRBV7-2 to TRBJ2-5; 8 nucleotides match TRBD1. The germline V gene encodes CDR1 SGHTA and CDR2 FQGNSA. The junction had 4 bases not matched to a gene; V was cut back by 2 bases and J by 5 bases. CDR3 size: 14 residues. The CDR3 sequence is CASSLSGGVETQYF. DNA of the CDR3: TGTGCCAGCAGCTTATCAGGGGGCGTGGAGACCCAGTACTTC.

Many counts were recorded for this clonotype. The J gene is TRBJ2-7, the V gene TRBV28; the D call may be TRBD1 or TRBD2 (6 bases each). V was trimmed by 7 bases and J by 1 base, leaving 14 bases between them. CDR1 and CDR2 (germline): MDHEN, SYDVKM. The CDR3 length is 14 residues. The CDR3 loop is CASTLGGPSYEQYF. CDR3 DNA sequence: TGTGCCAGCACCCTAGGGGGGCCGTCCTACGAGCAGTACTTC.

This clonotype was recorded a few times. The rearrangement links TRBV20-1 to TRBJ2-1; the D gene is possibly TRBD2 (6 bases). Germline CDR1 is DFQATT and CDR2 is SNEGSKA (reference sequence). Trimming shortened V by 6 bases and J by 0 bases, and 12 bases separated the two germline ends. This CDR3 is built from 14 residues. The chain's CDR3 is CSASGLYSYNEQFF. The CDR3 DNA sequence: TGCAGTGCGAGCGGGCTCTACTCCTACAATGAGCAGTTCTTC.

This clonotype was counted a few times. The J gene is TRBJ2-2, the V gene TRBV7-8; TRBD2 matches 8 bases. V lost 7 bases and J lost 7; bases outside the gene matches: 14. The CDR3 consists of 16 residues. Per germline, CDR1 SGHVS and CDR2 FQNEAQ. In DNA, the CDR3 is TGTGCCAGCACCTTTAGTCGGGGGGGGCAAGGCGGGGAGCTGTTTTTT. Translated: CASTFSRGGQGGELFF.

This chain links TRBV4-2 with TRBJ1-2; unclear D gene. CDR3 size: 12 residues. The V end lost 0 bases, the J end lost 7 bases, and 6 bases lay between the germline ends. Germline CDR1 reads LGHNA; CDR2 reads YNFKEQ. Here the CDR3 DNA reads TGTGCCAGCAGCCAAGATGTAAGTGGCTACACCTTC. It is translated as CASSQDVSGYTF.

J is TRBJ2-3 and V is TRBV29-1, with TRBD2 matching 10 bases. CDR1 is SQVTM, CDR2 ANQGSEA, per germline. CDR3 length: 17 residues. The V and J ends lost 3 bases and 5 bases, in that order; junction bases with no gene match: 14. CDR3 DNA: TGCAGCGTTGAGACCAGCGGGAGGGCCTGGCAAAGAGATACGCAGTATTTT. As protein: CSVETSGRAWQRDTQYF.

The rearrangement uses TRBV20-1 and TRBJ2-3, with unresolved D. V lost 5 bases to trimming and J lost 4 bases, with 22 bases between them. The CDR3 spans 16 residues. In germline, CDR1 is DFQATT, CDR2 SNEGSKA (reference sequence). DNA for the CDR3: TGCAGTGCTTTCCCCCTCTGGCAACCTCGCGCAGATACGCAGTATTTT. Translating gives CSAFPLWQPRADTQYF.

The V call is TRBV6-1, the J call TRBJ2-7; 13 bases fit TRBD2. Germline CDR1 reads MNHNS; CDR2 reads SASEGT. The trim removed 6 bases at V and 7 bases at J, leaving 12 bases unmatched. The CDR3 consists of 16 residues. This CDR3 reads CASSPGTSGADGEQYF. In DNA, the CDR3 is TGTGCCAGCAGCCCCGGGACTAGCGGGGCCGACGGGGAGCAGTACTTC.

A few counts support this clonotype. The chain joins TRBV20-1 to TRBJ2-7; 7 nucleotides agree with TRBD1. V gave up 0 bases and J gave up 5 bases; unmatched junction bases: 10. Germline assignment: CDR1 DFQATT and CDR2 SNEGSKA (reference sequence). The CDR3 covers 15 residues. The CDR3: CSARDSTGKVDEQYF. Here the CDR3 DNA reads TGCAGTGCTAGAGACTCGACAGGGAAGGTGGACGAGCAGTACTTC.

This clonotype appeared a few times. The chain couples TRBV7-9 to TRBJ2-1, with 8 bases matching TRBD2. The J segment lost 11 bases and the V segment lost 5 bases, leaving 5 bases of the junction unmatched. The CDR3 has 12 amino acids. Germline V gives CDR1 SEHNR, CDR2 FQNEAQ (reference sequence). The CDR3 DNA follows: TGTGCCAGCAGCGCCCAGCGGGGGCAGCAGTTCTTC. Encoded protein: CASSAQRGQQFF.

Only a few counts were recorded for this clonotype. V gene TRBV7-8 combines with J gene TRBJ1-6; possibly TRBD1 for D (5 bases). Trimming left V 2 bases short and J 0 bases short, with 5 bases between. Germline CDR1 and CDR2: SGHVS and FQNEAQ. The CDR3 is made up of 15 amino acids. CDR3 sequence reads: CASSLRGSYNSPLHF. The DNA of the CDR3 is TGTGCCAGCAGCTTAAGGGGCTCCTATAATTCACCCCTCCACTTT.

This clonotype has more than one count but fewer than ten. The chain uses TRBV5-1 and TRBJ2-5; 8 bases match TRBD1. V dropped 7 bases and J dropped 5; count of bases not matched to a gene: 16. Germline values: CDR1 SGHRS, CDR2 YFSETQ. CDR3 length equals 16 residues. The CDR3 region is CASGKGMTGVYETQYF. The CDR3 DNA reads TGCGCCAGCGGTAAAGGAATGACAGGGGTTTACGAGACCCAGTACTTC.

Only a few counts were recorded for this clonotype. The genes are TRBV29-1 and TRBJ2-5; D might be TRBD1 (6 bases). Germline V gene sequence: CDR1 SQVTM, CDR2 ANQGSEA. V was pared by 6 bases and J by 1 base, with 9 bases between. The CDR3 is made up of 12 amino acids. CDR3 nucleotide sequence: TGCAGCGTCCGGGACACCCAAGAGACCCAGTACTTC. Protein product: CSVRDTQETQYF.

The genes are TRBV5-1 and TRBJ2-7; TRBD1 or TRBD2 may be the D gene (5 bases each). CDR1 and CDR2 (germline): SGHRS, YFSETQ. V was shortened by 1 base and J by 1 base, with 9 bases between the two germline ends. This CDR3 contains 14 residues. CDR3 bases: TGCGCCAGCAGCTTGACGGGACGGTCCTACGAGCAGTACTTC. This codes for CASSLTGRSYEQYF. The full variable domain, rest sourced from reference TRBV5-1 and TRBJ2-7, is KAGVTQTPRYLIKTRGQQVTLSCSPISGHRSVSWYQQTPGQGLQFLFEYFSETQRNKGNFPGRFSGRQFSNSRSEMNVSTLELGDSALYLCASSLTGRSYEQYFGPGTRLTVT.

This clonotype has only a few counts. The V gene is TRBV5-6, the J gene TRBJ1-6; the D gene is possibly TRBD1 (6 bases). The length of the CDR3 is 15 residues. Trimming took 1 base from V and 5 from J, leaving 10 bases between them. CDR1 and CDR2 (germline): SGHDT, YYEEEE. The DNA of the CDR3 is TGTGCCAGCAGCTTGACGTCAGGGGATAATTCACCCCTCCACTTT. This sequence encodes CASSLTSGDNSPLHF.

V is TRBV6-1 and J is TRBJ2-5, with 7 bases fitting TRBD2. From germline, CDR1 is MNHNS and CDR2 SASEGT. CDR3 length: 16 residues. V lost 2 bases and J lost 5; bases outside the gene matches: 11. The CDR3 DNA reads TGTGCCAGCAGTGAACCTAGGGCGGGAGCTCGTGAGACCCAGTACTTC. Its translation is CASSEPRAGARETQYF.

This clonotype was picked up a small number of times. The chain links TRBV7-2 to TRBJ2-3, with TRBD2 matching 8 bases. The CDR3 has 16 amino acids. V shed 4 bases, J shed 5 bases, and the junction held 11 bases outside the gene matches. Germline lookup yields CDR1 SGHTA and CDR2 FQGNSA. As DNA, the CDR3 is TGTGCCAGCAGCTACAGGAAGAGCGGGGGCATAGATACGCAGTATTTT. Its protein is CASSYRKSGGIDTQYF. Using reference TRBV7-2 and TRBJ2-3 for the parts outside the CDR3, the full variable domain is GAGVSQSPSNKVTEKGKDVELRCDPISGHTALYWYRQSLGQGLEFLIYFQGNSAPDKSGLPSDRFSAERTGGSVSTLTIQRTQQEDSAVYLCASSYRKSGGIDTQYFGPGTRLTVL.

The sample holds a few counts of this clonotype. The rearrangement uses TRBV7-2 and TRBJ2-2; weak D call: TRBD2 (5 bases). Germline loops: CDR1 SGHTA, CDR2 FQGNSA. Trimming left V 1 base short and J 1 base short, with 10 bases between. The CDR3 contains 16 residues. The CDR3 region is CASSLGPGRNTGELFF. The CDR3 region has the DNA TGTGCCAGCAGCTTAGGTCCGGGGAGGAACACCGGGGAGCTGTTTTTT.